This TCR delta chain was sequenced in a study of gamma-delta T cells after stem cell transplantation. TCRdb re-called clones from the RT-PCR reads using CATT. The data show about 5,400 delta-chain clones, around 8.9% seen once. Germline trimming cut 6 bases from V and 2 bases from J; bases unmatched to any gene: 14. Germline V gene lookup returns CDR1 GEAIGNYY and CDR2 EKD. This CDR3 has 18 residues. The receptor was derived from a human donor. It is not recorded whose cells these are; they may come from a transplant donor. The J gene is TRDJ1, the V gene TRDV2; 13 bases align to TRDD3. Sequencing used gamma-delta T cells. CDR3 sequence (DNA): TGTGCCTGTCGACTCACGCAGTACTGGGGGATACGAACCGATAAACTCATCTTT. Translating it yields CACRLTQYWGIRTDKLIF.